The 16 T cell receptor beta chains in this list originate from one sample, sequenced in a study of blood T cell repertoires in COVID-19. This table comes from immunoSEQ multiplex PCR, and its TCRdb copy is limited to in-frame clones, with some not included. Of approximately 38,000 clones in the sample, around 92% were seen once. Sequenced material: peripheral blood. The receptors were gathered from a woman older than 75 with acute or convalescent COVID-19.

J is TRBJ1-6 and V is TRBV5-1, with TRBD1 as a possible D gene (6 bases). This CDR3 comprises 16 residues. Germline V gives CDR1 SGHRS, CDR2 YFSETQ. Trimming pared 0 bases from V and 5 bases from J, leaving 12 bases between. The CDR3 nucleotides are TGCGCCAGCAGCTTGGGGAACCAGGGGCATAATTCACCCCTCCACTTT. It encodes CASSLGNQGHNSPLHF.

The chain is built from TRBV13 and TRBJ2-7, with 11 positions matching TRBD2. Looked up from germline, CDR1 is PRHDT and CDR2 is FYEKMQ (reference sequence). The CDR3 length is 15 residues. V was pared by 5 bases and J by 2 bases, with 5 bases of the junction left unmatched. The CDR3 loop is CASSLMTSGAYEQYF. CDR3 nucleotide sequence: TGTGCCAGCAGCCTTATGACTAGCGGGGCCTACGAGCAGTACTTC.

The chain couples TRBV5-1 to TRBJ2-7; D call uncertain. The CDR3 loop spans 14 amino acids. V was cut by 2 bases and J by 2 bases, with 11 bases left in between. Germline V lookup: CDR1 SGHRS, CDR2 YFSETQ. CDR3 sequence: CASSFGSSPYEQYF. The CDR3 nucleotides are TGCGCCAGCAGCTTTGGCAGTTCCCCCTACGAGCAGTACTTC. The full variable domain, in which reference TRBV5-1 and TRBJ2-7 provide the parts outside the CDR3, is KAGVTQTPRYLIKTRGQQVTLSCSPISGHRSVSWYQQTPGQGLQFLFEYFSETQRNKGNFPGRFSGRQFSNSRSEMNVSTLELGDSALYLCASSFGSSPYEQYFGPGTRLTVT.

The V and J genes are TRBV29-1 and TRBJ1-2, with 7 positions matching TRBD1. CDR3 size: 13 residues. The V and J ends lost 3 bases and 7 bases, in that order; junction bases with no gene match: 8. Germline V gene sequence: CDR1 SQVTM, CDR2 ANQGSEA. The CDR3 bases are TGCAGCGTTGACACGGGACAGTTCGGTGGCTACACCTTC. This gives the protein CSVDTGQFGGYTF.

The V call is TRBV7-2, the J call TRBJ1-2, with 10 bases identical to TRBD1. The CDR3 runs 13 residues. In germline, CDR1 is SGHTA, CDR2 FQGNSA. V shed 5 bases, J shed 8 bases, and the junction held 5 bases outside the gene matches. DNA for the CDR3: TGTGCCAGCAGCGGGGGGACAGGGGAAGGCTACACCTTC. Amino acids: CASSGGTGEGYTF.

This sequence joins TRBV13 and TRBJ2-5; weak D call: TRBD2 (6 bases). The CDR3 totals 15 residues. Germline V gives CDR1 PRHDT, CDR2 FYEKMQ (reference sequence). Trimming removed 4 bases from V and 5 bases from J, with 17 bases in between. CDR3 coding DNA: TGTGCCAGCAGCTCCTCCTTTTCAGGGAGGGAGACCCAGTACTTC. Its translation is CASSSSFSGRETQYF.

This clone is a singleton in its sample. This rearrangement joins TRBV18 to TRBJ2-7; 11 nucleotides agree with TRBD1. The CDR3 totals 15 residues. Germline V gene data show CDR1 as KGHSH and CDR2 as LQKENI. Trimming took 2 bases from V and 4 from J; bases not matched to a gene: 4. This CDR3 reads CASSPIGTGGYEQYF. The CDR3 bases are TGTGCCAGCTCACCAATAGGGACAGGGGGGTACGAGCAGTACTTC. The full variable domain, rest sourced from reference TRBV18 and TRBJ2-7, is NAGVMQNPRHLVRRRGQEARLRCSPMKGHSHVYWYRQLPEEGLKFMVYLQKENIIDESGMPKERFSAEFPKEGPSILRIQQVVRGDSAAYFCASSPIGTGGYEQYFGPGTRLTVT.

DNA of the CDR3: TGCAGCGTTCGGGACTTTTTCTCTGGAAACACCATATATTTT. Amino acids: CSVRDFFSGNTIYF. This chain uses TRBV29-1 with TRBJ1-3; D is perhaps TRBD1 (5 bases). Germline V gene sequence: CDR1 SQVTM, CDR2 ANQGSEA. This CDR3 spans 14 amino acids. Trimming shortened V by 5 bases and J by 0 bases, and 11 bases separated the two germline ends.

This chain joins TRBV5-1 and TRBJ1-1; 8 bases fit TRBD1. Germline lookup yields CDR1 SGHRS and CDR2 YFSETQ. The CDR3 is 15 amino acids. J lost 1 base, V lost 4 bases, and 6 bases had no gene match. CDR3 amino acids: CASSPGQGGNTEAFF. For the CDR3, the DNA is TGCGCCAGCAGCCCCGGACAGGGCGGGAACACTGAAGCTTTCTTT.

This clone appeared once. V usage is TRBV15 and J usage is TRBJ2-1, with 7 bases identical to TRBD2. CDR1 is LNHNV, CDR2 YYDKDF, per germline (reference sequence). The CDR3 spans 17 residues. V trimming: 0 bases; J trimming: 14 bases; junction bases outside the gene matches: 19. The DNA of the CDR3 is TGTGCCACCAGCAGAGATTGGTTGGGGGTCTCCGGGACTAAGGAGTTCTTC. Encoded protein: CATSRDWLGVSGTKEFF. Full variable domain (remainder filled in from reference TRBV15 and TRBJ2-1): DAMVIQNPRYQVTQFGKPVTLSCSQTLNHNVMYWYQQKSSQAPKLLFHYYDKDFNNEADTPDNFQSRRPNTSFCFLDIRSPGLGDTAMYLCATSRDWLGVSGTKEFFGPGTRLTVL.

The CDR3 nucleotides read TGTGCCAGCAAGAACAGCTTAAATGAAAAACTGTTTTTT. Its protein is CASKNSLNEKLFF. This rearrangement joins TRBV2 to TRBJ1-4; D gene ambiguous. This CDR3 has 13 residues. Trimming cost V 7 bases and J 5 bases, with 11 bases left between them. From germline, CDR1 is SNHLY and CDR2 FYNNEI.

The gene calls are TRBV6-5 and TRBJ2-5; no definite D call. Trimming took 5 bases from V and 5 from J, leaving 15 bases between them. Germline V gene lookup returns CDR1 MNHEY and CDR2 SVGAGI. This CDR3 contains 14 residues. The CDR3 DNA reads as TGTGCCAGCAGTACCCGCCAGGTTCCGGAGACCCAGTACTTC. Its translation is CASSTRQVPETQYF.

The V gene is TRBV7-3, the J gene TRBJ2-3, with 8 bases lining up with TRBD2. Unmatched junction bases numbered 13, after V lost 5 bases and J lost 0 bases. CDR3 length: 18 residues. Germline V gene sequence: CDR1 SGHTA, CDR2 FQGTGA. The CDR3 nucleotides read TGTGCCAGCAGCCTCGCCCGGATGCGGGGGGTTAGCACAGATACGCAGTATTTT. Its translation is CASSLARMRGVSTDTQYF.

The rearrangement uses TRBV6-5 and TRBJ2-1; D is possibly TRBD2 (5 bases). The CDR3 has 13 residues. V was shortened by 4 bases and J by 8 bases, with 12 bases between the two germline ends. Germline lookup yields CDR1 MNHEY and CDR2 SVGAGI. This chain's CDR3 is CASSFGEPHEQFF. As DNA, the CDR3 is TGTGCCAGCAGTTTCGGGGAGCCCCATGAGCAGTTCTTC.

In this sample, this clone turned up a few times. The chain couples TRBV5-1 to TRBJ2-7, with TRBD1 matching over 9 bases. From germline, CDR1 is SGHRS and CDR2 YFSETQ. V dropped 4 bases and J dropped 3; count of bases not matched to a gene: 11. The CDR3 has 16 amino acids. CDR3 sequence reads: CASSNGGGTGSYEQYF. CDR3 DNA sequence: TGCGCCAGCAGCAACGGCGGTGGGACAGGGAGCTACGAGCAGTACTTC.

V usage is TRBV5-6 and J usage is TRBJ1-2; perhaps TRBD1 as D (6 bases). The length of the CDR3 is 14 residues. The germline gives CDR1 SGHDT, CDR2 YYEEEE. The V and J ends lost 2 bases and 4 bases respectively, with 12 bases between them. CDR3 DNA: TGTGCCAGCAGCTTCAGGGGAGCCCTCTATGGCTACACCTTC. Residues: CASSFRGALYGYTF.